A single sample is the source of the 14 T cell receptor beta chains below, sequenced in a study of blood T cell repertoires in COVID-19. Profiled with immunoSEQ multiplex PCR; TCRdb holds only in-frame clones, not every one. This table holds 450,000 or so clones, roughly 89% found once. The specimen sequenced was peripheral blood. The origin of the receptors is a man in his late teens or twenties with COVID-19, enrolled during active disease.

This rearrangement joins TRBV6-5 to TRBJ2-2, with D perhaps TRBD1 (5 bases). Looked up from germline, CDR1 is MNHEY and CDR2 is SVGAGI. CDR3 length: 15 residues. V was trimmed by 5 bases and J by 4 bases, leaving 14 bases between them. CDR3 loop: CASSLGAGSTGELFF. The CDR3 nucleotides are TGTGCCAGCAGTCTAGGGGCAGGAAGCACCGGGGAGCTGTTTTTT.

V gene TRBV20-1 combines with J gene TRBJ1-5; perhaps TRBD1 as D (5 bases). V dropped 3 bases and J dropped 0 bases, with 18 bases sitting between them. Germline V gene data show CDR1 as DFQATT and CDR2 as SNEGSKA (reference sequence). The length of the CDR3 is 17 residues. This chain's CDR3 is CSASSVKGAYSNQPQHF. In nucleotides, the CDR3 is TGCAGTGCTAGTTCCGTAAAAGGGGCCTATAGCAATCAGCCCCAGCATTTT.

The V gene is TRBV24-1, the J gene TRBJ2-3, with 7 bases that match TRBD2. In germline, CDR1 is KGHDR, CDR2 SFDVKD. V trimming: 3 bases; J trimming: 5 bases; junction bases outside the gene matches: 7. This CDR3 is built from 15 residues. The CDR3 sequence: CATSDPSGSLDTQYF. Written as DNA, the CDR3 is TGTGCCACCAGTGATCCTAGCGGATCCCTAGATACGCAGTATTTT.

The chain couples TRBV5-1 to TRBJ1-3; 8 nucleotides line up with TRBD1. V was clipped by 4 bases and J by 0 bases; unmatched bases: 3. The CDR3 is 15 residues long. The germline V gene has CDR1 SGHRS and CDR2 YFSETQ. CDR3: CASSPGQGSGNTIYF. In nucleotides, the CDR3 is TGCGCCAGCAGCCCCGGACAGGGCTCTGGAAACACCATATATTTT.

The rearrangement joins TRBV3-1 (or the pseudogene TRBV3-2) to TRBJ2-3, with 11 bases matching TRBD2. Germline V gene lookup returns CDR1 LGHDT and CDR2 YNNKEL (reference sequence). The CDR3 consists of 18 residues. V lost 1 base to trimming and J lost 0 bases; unmatched junction nucleotides: 6. The DNA of the CDR3 is TGTGCCAGCAGCCAAGGTAGCGGGAGGGCCGTGAGCACAGATACGCAGTATTTT. This codes for CASSQGSGRAVSTDTQYF.

This clone occurred once. This may be a read error, as it is one base from a much larger clone. The chain links TRBV5-4 to TRBJ1-1; TRBD1 matches at 8 bases. This CDR3 has 13 residues. V shed 5 bases and J 3 bases; nucleotides not matched to a gene: 3. CDR1 and CDR2 from the germline V gene are SGHNT and YYREEE (reference sequence). The CDR3 DNA reads as TGTGCCAGCAGTTTGACAGGGGACACTGAAGCTTTCTTT. Residues: CASSLTGDTEAFF.

This sequence joins TRBV5-5 and TRBJ2-3, with 7 bases that match TRBD2. The J segment lost 0 bases and the V segment lost 7 bases, leaving 8 bases of the junction unmatched. Germline assignment: CDR1 SGHKS and CDR2 YYEKEE (reference sequence). This CDR3 region has 15 residues. CDR3 residues: CASHLSLASTDTQYF. The CDR3 DNA follows: TGTGCCAGCCACTTGTCACTAGCGAGCACAGATACGCAGTATTTT.

The chain joins TRBV7-9 to TRBJ2-3; 13 bases are shared with TRBD2. The junction had 3 bases not matched to a gene; V was cut back by 4 bases and J by 5 bases. The germline gives CDR1 SEHNR, CDR2 FQNEAQ (reference sequence). This CDR3 comprises 15 residues. The DNA of the CDR3 is TGTGCCAGCAGCTCGGGACTAGCGGGGATAGATACGCAGTATTTT. Translated, it gives CASSSGLAGIDTQYF. The whole variable domain, remainder taken from reference TRBV7-9 and TRBJ2-3, is DTGVSQNPRHKITKRGQNVTFRCDPISEHNRLYWYRQTLGQGPEFLTYFQNEAQLEKSRLLSDRFSAERPKGSFSTLEIQRTEQGDSAMYLCASSSGLAGIDTQYFGPGTRLTVL.

V usage is TRBV27 and J usage is TRBJ2-1; D is undetermined. The germline gives CDR1 MNHEY, CDR2 SMNVEV (reference sequence). The V gene lost 1 base and the J gene lost 7 bases, with 14 bases spanning the gap. The CDR3 consists of 15 residues. The CDR3 protein is CASSLWFGGVNEQFF. CDR3 bases: TGTGCCAGCAGTTTATGGTTCGGCGGAGTAAATGAGCAGTTCTTC.

Of note for this clone: Within the sample, other DNA sequences also encode this same CDR3. V usage is TRBV11-2 and J usage is TRBJ2-1, with 8 positions matching TRBD2. CDR1 and CDR2 from the germline V gene are SGHAT and FQNNGV. This CDR3 contains 13 residues. Unmatched junction bases numbered 4, after V lost 3 bases and J lost 9 bases. CDR3 residues: CASSFAGGGEQFF. CDR3 coding DNA: TGTGCCAGCAGCTTTGCGGGGGGCGGTGAGCAGTTCTTC.

The chain combines TRBV19 with TRBJ1-1, with D possibly TRBD1 on 5 matching bases. Germline-derived CDR1 and CDR2 are LNHDA and SQIVND (reference sequence). The CDR3 spans 16 residues. The germline V and J ends were trimmed by 0 bases and 2 bases, with 13 bases remaining between them. In DNA form, the CDR3 reads TGTGCCAGTAGTATAGAGGGTGCGGGGGGTAACACTGAAGCTTTCTTT. Translation: CASSIEGAGGNTEAFF.

The chain has TRBV6-5 and TRBJ2-7, with TRBD2 matching 8 bases. Germline CDR1 is MNHEY and CDR2 is SVGAGI. J gave up 5 bases and V 9 bases, and 12 bases lay outside the gene matches. The CDR3 length is 14 residues. The CDR3 region is CASHRAGVPHEQYF. CDR3 coding DNA: TGTGCCAGTCATCGAGCGGGAGTCCCCCACGAGCAGTACTTC.

This chain joins TRBV3-1 (or the pseudogene TRBV3-2) and TRBJ2-7; 7 bases line up with TRBD1. The CDR3 runs 14 residues. Trimming cost V 5 bases and J 6 bases; bases outside gene matches: 10. Germline V CDR1 and CDR2: LGHDT, YNNKEL (reference sequence). This CDR3 reads CASSSDRQWGEQYF. The CDR3 nucleotides are TGTGCCAGCAGCTCGGACAGGCAGTGGGGCGAGCAGTACTTC.

This rearrangement joins TRBV4-1 to TRBJ2-7; D remains unclear. Deletions cut 1 base from V and 7 bases from J, with 8 bases between. This CDR3 is built from 12 residues. The germline gives CDR1 MGHRA, CDR2 YSYEKL. The CDR3 sequence is CASSQVSTEQYF. The CDR3 DNA follows: TGCGCCAGCAGCCAAGTTAGCACGGAGCAGTACTTC.